This TCR beta chain appears in the sequencing data of a study of cytomegalovirus exposure and HLA in healthy donors. Study conclusions and caveats: In all likelihood, a cluster of highly shared sequence variants was a sequencing artifact. A further, later analysis showed that HLA-associated TCR beta chains (compared with equally common others) were more clonally expanded. Presence/absence analysis assumed near-uniform sequencing depth across donors.

The CDR3 sequence is 14 residues long. Germline V gene sequence: CDR1 LNHDA, CDR2 SQIVND (reference sequence). The trim removed 7 bases at V and 1 base at J, leaving 6 bases unmatched. To note about this clone: Its specificity is unknown.

PCR was performed using 60 Vbeta and 13 Jbeta primers. Original handling: In a later analysis, the count reached 80 million or so unique TCR beta chains, with around 11 million shared. Method: immunoSEQ multiplex PCR; TCRdb's copy keeps in-frame clones and lacks some. V and J calls and clone size are copied from that table; D and trimming were computed from the DNA. The profile covers about 200,000 clones, with more than 75% appearing a single time and 3.5% to 4% taken by the ten largest. The sequenced sample consisted of PBMCs. The V and J genes are TRBV19 and TRBJ1-1, with 7 bases lining up with TRBD1. The TCR originated in a male donor in good health and CMV-seronegative. This CDR3 is CASIPRQGNTEAFF. CDR3 sequence (DNA): TGTGCCAGTATACCTCGACAGGGGAACACTGAAGCTTTCTTT.